This entry describes one T cell receptor (beta chain). Its antigen is undetermined. The data were taken from a study of T cell responses to AZD1222 COVID-19 vaccine. Study findings and constraints: The donor group comprised mostly white British people and more females; the analysis possibly underestimated clonal diversity.

Using immunoSEQ multiplex PCR, the repertoire was profiled, and TCRdb retains in-frame clones only, with some absent. The data contain 100,000 to 150,000 clones, around 94% of them seen just once; the ten biggest clones take up under 7.5%. V lost 0 bases and J lost 1, with 15 bases in between. The length of the CDR3 is 17 residues. Germline V gives CDR1 MGHRA, CDR2 YSYEKL. The rearrangement uses TRBV4-1 and TRBJ1-1, with D unresolved. This TCR was recovered from an adult in good health. The source was peripheral blood, collected on day 0 of AZD1222 vaccination. The CDR3: CASSQEPPGWGNTEAFF. DNA of the CDR3: TGCGCCAGCAGCCAAGAGCCACCCGGGTGGGGGAACACTGAAGCTTTCTTT.